This T cell receptor (beta chain) was captured by sequencing in a study of blood T cell repertoires in COVID-19. There are 13 residues in the CDR3. V lost 3 bases and J lost 7, with 10 bases in between. Germline CDR1 and CDR2: GTSNPN and SVGIG (reference sequence). Sequenced by immunoSEQ multiplex PCR; TCRdb stores in-frame clones only, minus some. Altogether 400,000 to 450,000 clones are present, about 92% being singletons, with the ten largest covering around 0.6%. The rearrangement joins TRBV30 to TRBJ1-6, with a tentative D call TRBD1 (5 bases). Sequenced input: PBMCs or T cells enriched from blood (not recorded which). The clonotype was recovered from a man between 18 and 35 years old who had recovered from COVID-19. CDR3 nucleotide sequence: TGTGCCTGGAGGGACACACGGAATTCACCCCTCCACTTT. Translating gives CAWRDTRNSPLHF.